The 9 T cell receptor beta chains presented below share a single source sample, sequenced in a study of T cell repertoires in cytomegalovirus infection. One entry per CDR3 protein results from TCRdb running MiXCR on the reads. Here the sample spans around 900,000 distinct CDR3 sequences, roughly 31% being singletons. No antigen has been assigned to these receptors. Material: cultured CD8+ T cells from PBMCs, obtained from culture after CMV antigen stimulation. These TCRs come from a human donor in good health (CMV status not recorded). Some clones in this sample may be carry-over from other donors' samples.

This chain links TRBV6-2 or TRBV6-3 with TRBJ1-1; 7 bases align to TRBD1. Trimming at V came to 2 bases and at J to 12 bases, leaving 6 bases not matched to a gene. In germline, CDR1 is MNHEY, CDR2 SVGEGT. The CDR3 sequence is 12 residues long. The CDR3, as DNA: TGTGCCAGCAGTTACGACAGGGATAGGACTTTCTTT. Translated, it gives CASSYDRDRTFF.

This clonotype was recorded at least ten times. The J gene is TRBJ2-3, the V gene TRBV7-8; D gene unclear. This CDR3 has 15 residues. Between the trimmed V and J ends, which lost 0 bases and 4 bases, there was a span of 11 bases. Germline-derived CDR1 and CDR2 are SGHVS and FQNEAQ. The CDR3 protein is CASSLAGLFPDTQYF. The CDR3 nucleotides are TGTGCCAGCAGCTTAGCTGGCCTTTTCCCAGATACGCAGTATTTT.

Remarks on this clonotype: One base away lies a much larger clone, so this may be a sequencing read error. The chain joins TRBV7-6 to TRBJ1-1; D is unclear. Germline values: CDR1 SGHVS, CDR2 FNYEAQ. V lost 4 bases, J lost 4 bases, and 13 bases lay in between. This CDR3 has 14 amino acids. The CDR3, as DNA: TGTGCCAGCAGCTCAAAAGCGGGTGTCACTGAAGCTTTCTTT. As protein: CASSSKAGVTEAFF.

This clonotype was seen repeatedly, ten times or more. This rearrangement joins TRBV6-2 or TRBV6-3 to TRBJ1-5; D ambiguous. V was clipped by 2 bases and J by 6 bases, with 11 bases between them. Per the germline V gene, CDR1 is MNHEY and CDR2 is SVGEGT. The CDR3 is 14 residues long. The CDR3 loop reads CASSYDQEGQPQHF. For the CDR3, the DNA is TGTGCCAGCAGTTACGATCAGGAGGGTCAGCCCCAGCATTTT.

Details on this clonotype: Sequence at one end of the junction differs from germline and may be a read error. The V call is TRBV6-2 or TRBV6-3, the J call TRBJ2-1; weak D call: TRBD2 (5 bases). Germline CDR1 MNHEY, CDR2 SVGEGT. The CDR3 sequence is 13 residues long. This CDR3 is CVSKDSYYNEQFF. Here the CDR3 DNA reads TGTGTCAGCAAGGACTCATACTACAATGAGCAGTTCTTC.

This clonotype was seen a handful of times. The chain uses TRBV7-6 and TRBJ2-2; D uncertain. This CDR3 region has 13 residues. Germline loops: CDR1 SGHVS, CDR2 FNYEAQ. V was pared by 5 bases and J by 4 bases, with 8 bases between. The CDR3 bases are TGTGCCAGCAGCCCACTGACCACCGGGGAGCTGTTTTTT. This translates into CASSPLTTGELFF.

The count of this clonotype is one. This rearrangement joins TRBV10-3 to TRBJ2-3; TRBD2 matches at 7 bases. Losses at the gene ends were 8 bases for V and 4 bases for J; bases not matched to a gene: 9. CDR3 length: 14 amino acids. Germline V gene sequence: CDR1 ENHRY, CDR2 SYGVKD. The CDR3 spells CAIRSGGGADTQYF. As DNA, the CDR3 is TGTGCCATCCGATCGGGAGGAGGGGCAGATACGCAGTATTTT.

This sequence joins TRBV20-1 and TRBJ2-5; tentative D call: TRBD2 (6 bases). The CDR3 extends over 15 amino acids. Germline-derived CDR1 and CDR2 are DFQATT and SNEGSKA (reference sequence). Trimming took 5 bases from V and 5 from J, leaving 21 bases between them. In nucleotides, the CDR3 is TGCAGTGCTTCTCGGAGGGAGCTAGCGCAGGAGACCCAGTACTTC. Amino acid sequence: CSASRRELAQETQYF.

The chain recombines TRBV6-2 or TRBV6-3 with TRBJ2-1; either TRBD1 or TRBD2 may fit D (5 bases each). V dropped 2 bases and J dropped 7 bases, with 21 bases sitting between them. This CDR3 comprises 17 residues. Germline V gives CDR1 MNHEY, CDR2 SVGEGT. In nucleotides, the CDR3 is TGTGCCAGCAGTTACCCCACGGGGACCCTCGGCCTAAATGAGCAGTTCTTC. This sequence encodes CASSYPTGTLGLNEQFF.